A selection of T cell receptor beta chains follows, all from one sample in a study of OX40 agonist ivuxolimab in advanced cancers. Only in-frame clones appear in the TCRdb table, and some are missing; sequencing was by immunoSEQ multiplex PCR. The sample includes 150,000 to 170,000 clones, 94% seen only once; the top ten take 0.3% to 0.35%. The source material was CD4+ or CD8+ T cells sorted from blood, sampled in a trial of the OX40 agonist ivuxolimab. The receptors were gathered from an adult with an advanced solid tumor such as melanoma, head and neck, liver or kidney cancer. Each CDR3 is given with its conserved first and last residue. Each record gives: J gene, clone size, D gene, V gene, CDR3 protein, CDR3 DNA. D genes are given only for firm matches. Some rows mark clone size as missing; the rest say once, few, many or name a class of expanded clone.

>TRBJ1-5|NA|NA|TRBV28
CASRATGHQPQHF
TGTGCCAGCAGGGCTACAGGCCATCAGCCCCAGCATTTT
>TRBJ1-1|NA|NA|TRBV5-1
CASSPQRMNTEAFF
TGCGCCAGCAGCCCCCAAAGGATGAACACTGAAGCTTTCTTT
>TRBJ2-5|NA|NA|TRBV18
CASSPPGLSETQYF
TGTGCCAGCTCACCACCGGGGTTATCGGAGACCCAGTACTTC
>TRBJ2-7|NA|NA|TRBV6-6
CASSYSSASSYEQYF
TGTGCCAGCAGTTACTCGAGCGCCAGCTCCTACGAGCAGTACTTC
>TRBJ1-1|NA|NA|TRBV18
CASSPRTENTEAFF
TGTGCCAGCTCACCCCGGACAGAGAACACTGAAGCTTTCTTT
>TRBJ2-7|NA|TRBD1|TRBV9
CASSVGQGASSYEQYF
TGTGCCAGCAGCGTAGGACAGGGGGCGAGTTCCTACGAGCAGTACTTC
>TRBJ2-1|NA|NA|TRBV11-3
CASSSPRGGKDNEQFF
TGTGCCAGCAGCTCCCCGAGGGGCGGGAAGGACAATGAGCAGTTCTTC
>TRBJ2-7|NA|TRBD2|TRBV5-1
CASSWGLAGVSEQYF
TGCGCCAGCAGCTGGGGACTAGCGGGAGTCTCCGAGCAGTACTTC
>TRBJ2-1|NA|NA|TRBV4-1
CASSRRDPTNEQFF
TGCGCCAGCAGCCGCCGGGACCCTACGAATGAGCAGTTCTTC
>TRBJ2-7|NA|TRBD2|TRBV4-1
CASSQARGGYEQYF
TGCGCCAGCAGCCAAGCCCGGGGGGGCTACGAGCAGTACTTC
>TRBJ2-2|NA|NA|TRBV11-3
CASSTGLMHTGELFF
TGTGCCAGCAGCACCGGACTGATGCACACCGGGGAGCTGTTTTTT
>TRBJ1-5|NA|NA|TRBV12-5
CASQGSDQPQHF
TGTGCTAGTCAGGGTTCTGATCAGCCCCAGCATTTT
>TRBJ2-3|NA|TRBD2|TRBV11-2
CASSPGPSGSTDTQYF
TGTGCCAGCAGCCCTGGCCCTAGCGGGAGTACAGATACGCAGTATTTT
>TRBJ2-7|once|NA|TRBV4-2
CASSQEAPYYEQYF
TGTGCCAGCAGCCAAGAAGCTCCTTACTACGAGCAGTACTTC
>TRBJ1-1|NA|NA|TRBV7-6
CASGLGVGTEAFF
TGTGCCAGCGGGCTAGGGGTGGGGACTGAAGCTTTCTTT
>TRBJ2-3|NA|TRBD2|TRBV11-2
CASSFSGTNTDTQYF
TGTGCCAGCAGCTTTAGCGGGACAAACACAGATACGCAGTATTTT
>TRBJ1-1|NA|NA|TRBV7-2
CASSLVYREVGAFF
TGTGCCAGCAGCTTAGTTTACAGGGAGGTTGGTGCTTTCTTT
>TRBJ1-4|NA|TRBD1|TRBV5-1
CASSLSDRVDEKLFF
TGCGCCAGCAGCTTATCTGACAGGGTGGACGAAAAACTGTTTTTT
>TRBJ1-1|NA|NA|TRBV7-9
CASSPRRLGLDTEAFF
TGTGCCAGCAGCCCCCGACGGTTAGGTTTGGACACTGAAGCTTTCTTT
>TRBJ2-1|NA|TRBD2|TRBV7-2
CASSRTSGRIYNEQFF
TGTGCCAGCAGCCGGACTAGCGGGAGGATTTACAATGAGCAGTTCTTC
>TRBJ2-7|NA|NA|TRBV5-1
CATSKGDMSYEQYF
TGCGCCACCTCAAAGGGGGACATGTCCTACGAGCAGTACTTC
>TRBJ1-5|NA|NA|TRBV27
CASSPRISGIAPQPQHF
TGTGCCAGCAGCCCACGGATTAGCGGGATAGCGCCTCAGCCCCAGCATTTT
>TRBJ2-1|NA|TRBD1|TRBV7-9
CASSQANRPGTGSYNEQFF
TGTGCCAGCAGTCAGGCAAACCGACCCGGGACAGGGTCCTACAATGAGCAGTTCTTC
>TRBJ1-4|NA|TRBD1|TRBV5-4
CASSLAQGVNEKLFF
TGTGCCAGCAGCTTGGCACAGGGGGTGAATGAAAAACTGTTTTTT
>TRBJ1-2|NA|NA|TRBV7-2
CASSLGRVDYGYTF
TGTGCCAGCAGCTTAGGAAGGGTGGACTATGGCTACACCTTC
>TRBJ1-4|NA|NA|TRBV20-1
CSALMGEKLFF
TGCAGTGCTTTGATGGGGGAAAAACTGTTTTTT
>TRBJ1-3|NA|NA|TRBV5-1
CASSLAGSGNTIYF
TGCGCCAGCAGCTTGGCAGGGAGCGGAAACACCATATATTTT
>TRBJ2-3|NA|NA|TRBV27
CASSYVGRGTDTQYF
TGTGCCAGCAGTTACGTAGGCAGGGGAACTGATACGCAGTATTTT
>TRBJ1-5|NA|TRBD1|TRBV6-5
CASSWTGINQPQHF
TGTGCCAGCAGCTGGACAGGGATAAATCAGCCCCAGCATTTT
>TRBJ2-7|NA|TRBD2|TRBV10-3
CAIRTGRAGGSYEQYF
TGTGCCATCAGGACCGGTCGGGCGGGAGGATCCTACGAGCAGTACTTC
>TRBJ2-7|NA|TRBD1|TRBV4-3
CASSQGGTGDYEQYF
TGCGCCAGCAGCCAGGGAGGGACAGGGGACTACGAGCAGTACTTC
>TRBJ1-5|NA|TRBD1|TRBV18
CASSPRDRVSNQPQHF
TGTGCCAGCTCACCTCGGGACAGAGTCAGCAATCAGCCCCAGCATTTT
>TRBJ1-3|NA|TRBD1|TRBV5-1
CASSLVGDSSGNTIYF
TGCGCCAGCAGCTTGGTGGGGGACAGCTCTGGAAACACCATATATTTT
>TRBJ2-5|NA|NA|TRBV15
CATSRDMAVEETQYF
TGTGCCACCAGCAGAGATATGGCGGTGGAAGAGACCCAGTACTTC
>TRBJ2-7|NA|TRBD1|TRBV2
CASSVDRVTYEQYF
TGTGCCAGCAGTGTTGACAGGGTGACCTACGAGCAGTACTTC
>TRBJ1-3|NA|NA|TRBV6-5
CASSSLREIAGNTIYF
TGTGCCAGCAGTTCCCTCAGGGAGATCGCTGGAAACACCATATATTTT
>TRBJ1-5|NA|TRBD1|TRBV18
CASSPGTGVSQPQHF
TGTGCCAGCTCACCCGGGACAGGGGTGAGTCAGCCCCAGCATTTT